The 25 T cell receptor beta chains below were found in one sample sequenced in a study of T cells after yellow fever vaccination. TCRdb recomputed calls from the 5' RACE reads with MiXCR, one row per CDR3 protein. Here the sample spans about 550,000 distinct CDR3 sequences, roughly 19% being singletons. Source: PBMCs, taken 15 days after the yellow fever booster vaccination. The receptors originated from a man aged 25-45 years who received the YFV17D yellow fever vaccine.

This clonotype was seen only a few times. V gene TRBV5-1 combines with J gene TRBJ1-4; D gene uncertain. The V end lost 5 bases, the J end lost 8 bases, and 7 bases lay between the germline ends. The CDR3 is 11 amino acids. From germline, CDR1 is SGHRS and CDR2 YFSETQ. CDR3 sequence (DNA): TGCGCCAGCAGGGGCGCGGAAAAACTGTTTTTT. Protein: CASRGAEKLFF.

This clonotype has only a few counts. The chain links TRBV20-1 to TRBJ2-2, with 9 bases aligning to TRBD2. Germline V gene sequence: CDR1 DFQATT, CDR2 SNEGSKA (reference sequence). The CDR3 is made up of 15 amino acids. The V and J ends lost 1 base and 2 bases, in that order; junction bases with no gene match: 2. The CDR3 sequence is CSARVLAGNTGELFF. DNA for the CDR3: TGCAGTGCTAGAGTCCTAGCGGGAAACACCGGGGAGCTGTTTTTT.

This clonotype was observed many times. This chain connects TRBV18 to TRBJ2-1; weak D call: TRBD2 (5 bases). Germline assignment: CDR1 KGHSH and CDR2 LQKENI. Trimming removed 3 bases at V and 9 bases at J, with 9 bases between. The CDR3 totals 12 residues. CDR3 coding DNA: TGTGCCAGCTCACCGTTGAGCGGTGAGCAGTTCTTC. Translating gives CASSPLSGEQFF.

In DNA form, the CDR3 reads TGTGCCACCAAGACAGGGAATCTCCCAAACTACAATGAGCAGTTCTTC. Translation gives CATKTGNLPNYNEQFF. V and J are TRBV10-3 and TRBJ2-1; 7 bases fit TRBD1. J was trimmed by 3 bases and V by 10 bases; bases with no gene match: 15. There are 16 residues in the CDR3. Germline CDR1 and CDR2: ENHRY and SYGVKD.

The chain uses TRBV3-1 and TRBJ2-6; 10 bases align to TRBD1. After removal of 3 bases from V and 1 base from J, the junction contained 12 bases not matched to a gene. Germline CDR1 and CDR2: LGHDT and YNNKEL (reference sequence). The CDR3 length is 20 residues. The CDR3 nucleotides are TGTGCCAGCAGCCACTCCCTAAGGGGACAGGGGTGGTCTGGGGCCAACGTCCTGACTTTC. Its translation is CASSHSLRGQGWSGANVLTF. The variable domain in full, with the rest retrieved from reference TRBV3-1 and TRBJ2-6, is DTAVSQTPKYLVTQMGNDKSIKCEQNLGHDTMYWYKQDSKKFLKIMFSYNNKELIINETVPNRFSPKSPDKAHLNLHINSLELGDSAVYFCASSHSLRGQGWSGANVLTFGAGSRLTVL.

The J gene is TRBJ2-4, the V gene TRBV20-1, with TRBD1 identical over 7 bases. This CDR3 comprises 18 residues. Germline assignment: CDR1 DFQATT and CDR2 SNEGSKA (reference sequence). The V segment lost 1 base and the J segment 0 bases; nucleotides outside the gene matches: 12. The CDR3 loop is CSARGEGQANLAKNIQYF. DNA of the CDR3: TGCAGTGCTAGAGGGGAAGGACAGGCCAACTTAGCCAAAAACATTCAGTACTTC.

V and J are TRBV4-2 and TRBJ2-7; 7 bases align to TRBD1. The J segment lost 4 bases and the V segment lost 4 bases, leaving 4 bases of the junction unmatched. From germline, CDR1 is LGHNA and CDR2 YNFKEQ. CDR3 length: 13 residues. CDR3 sequence: CASSPQGEYEQYF. CDR3 sequence (DNA): TGTGCCAGCAGCCCCCAGGGGGAGTACGAGCAGTACTTC.

This clonotype was seen a handful of times. The chain recombines TRBV7-2 with TRBJ2-7, with TRBD2 as a possible D gene (6 bases). Germline loops: CDR1 SGHTA, CDR2 FQGNSA. The CDR3 contains 14 residues. The V end was cut by 5 bases, the J end by 1 base, with 12 bases between. The CDR3 sequence is CASSRPGTSYEQYF. In DNA form, the CDR3 reads TGTGCCAGCAGCCGACCCGGGACTTCCTACGAGCAGTACTTC.

The rearrangement links TRBV10-3 to TRBJ2-5, with D possibly being TRBD2 (6 bases). V lost 0 bases and J lost 5, with 22 bases in between. This CDR3 is 18 amino acids long. In germline, CDR1 is ENHRY, CDR2 SYGVKD. The CDR3 region is CAISESTSLAGTAETQYF. The CDR3 nucleotides are TGTGCCATCAGTGAGTCGACTTCGCTTGCGGGAACGGCGGAGACCCAGTACTTC.

This clonotype has just one count. CDR3 residues: CASSPLDVTSGANVLTF. As DNA, the CDR3 is TGCGCCAGCAGCCCCCTGGACGTGACCTCTGGGGCCAACGTCCTGACTTTC. The chain couples TRBV5-1 to TRBJ2-6; D gene unclear. Germline V gene lookup returns CDR1 SGHRS and CDR2 YFSETQ. V lost 4 bases and J 0 bases, leaving 14 bases between the germline ends. This CDR3 has 17 amino acids. The variable domain in full, completed from reference TRBV5-1 and TRBJ2-6, reads KAGVTQTPRYLIKTRGQQVTLSCSPISGHRSVSWYQQTPGQGLQFLFEYFSETQRNKGNFPGRFSGRQFSNSRSEMNVSTLELGDSALYLCASSPLDVTSGANVLTFGAGSRLTVL.

This chain connects TRBV5-1 to TRBJ2-1, with TRBD2 identical over 12 bases. Trimming at V came to 1 base and at J to 0 bases, leaving 2 bases not matched to a gene. Germline V gene lookup returns CDR1 SGHRS and CDR2 YFSETQ. The CDR3 is made up of 17 amino acids. The chain's CDR3 is CASSLLLAGGSYNEQFF. In DNA, the CDR3 is TGCGCCAGCAGCTTGCTACTAGCGGGAGGCTCCTACAATGAGCAGTTCTTC.

The chain couples TRBV28 to TRBJ2-3; D ambiguous. Trimming removed 4 bases at V and 3 bases at J, with 14 bases between. The germline V gene has CDR1 MDHEN and CDR2 SYDVKM. The CDR3 spans 15 residues. The CDR3 sequence: CASSSYGIRTDTQYF. The CDR3 coding sequence is TGTGCCAGCAGTTCCTATGGGATCCGGACAGATACGCAGTATTTT.

The chain joins TRBV20-1 to TRBJ2-1, with 8 positions matching TRBD1. CDR3 size: 13 residues. Germline V CDR1 and CDR2: DFQATT, SNEGSKA (reference sequence). The junction had 5 bases not matched to a gene; V was cut back by 3 bases and J by 7 bases. CDR3 region: CSARDREWNEQFF. The CDR3 DNA reads as TGCAGTGCTAGGGACAGGGAGTGGAATGAGCAGTTCTTC.

J is TRBJ2-7 and V is TRBV20-1, with 10 nucleotides matching TRBD2. The germline CDR1 and CDR2 sequences are DFQATT and SNEGSKA (reference sequence). Trimming at V came to 2 bases and at J to 4 bases, leaving 17 bases not matched to a gene. The CDR3 consists of 18 residues. In DNA form, the CDR3 reads TGCAGTGCTAGAAGGACTAGCGGAGGGGTTGGGCCTGGGTACGAGCAGTACTTC. Translation: CSARRTSGGVGPGYEQYF.

This clonotype was detected only a few times. This chain links TRBV6-5 with TRBJ2-1, with TRBD2 matching 8 bases. V lost 6 bases, J lost 14 bases, and 9 bases stayed unmatched. There are 12 residues in the CDR3. In germline, CDR1 is MNHEY, CDR2 SVGAGI. The CDR3 DNA reads TGTGCCAGCAGGGTAGCGGGAAAAAGGGAGTTCTTC. It translates to CASRVAGKREFF.

This clonotype was picked up a small number of times. The chain uses TRBV7-2 and TRBJ2-2; 8 bases fit TRBD2. CDR1 and CDR2 from the germline V gene are SGHTA and FQGNSA. The J segment lost 6 bases and the V segment lost 4 bases, leaving 7 bases of the junction unmatched. This CDR3 region has 15 residues. The CDR3 is CASSSRTSNPGELFF. In nucleotides, the CDR3 is TGTGCCAGCAGCTCTCGGACTAGCAATCCCGGGGAGCTGTTTTTT.

About this clonotype: This may be a read error: a much more frequent sequence differs by one nucleotide. The chain has TRBV9 and TRBJ2-4; unclear D gene. V was cut by 3 bases and J by 1 base, with 2 bases left in between. Germline CDR1 SGDLS, CDR2 YYNGEE. The length of the CDR3 is 12 residues. DNA of the CDR3: TGTGCCAGCAGCGGGGCCAAAAACATTCAGTACTTC. Amino acid sequence: CASSGAKNIQYF.

The sample holds a few counts of this clonotype. The chain combines TRBV2 with TRBJ2-5; TRBD2 might be the D (6 bases). CDR1 and CDR2 from the germline V gene are SNHLY and FYNNEI. Trimming took off 4 bases at V and 7 bases at J, with 19 bases between the two ends. The CDR3 is 15 amino acids. The CDR3 spells CASSGRDGHLGTQYF. In DNA form, the CDR3 reads TGTGCCAGCAGTGGGCGGGACGGGCACCTAGGGACCCAGTACTTC.

The rearrangement links TRBV20-1 to TRBJ2-4; weak D call: TRBD1 (6 bases). This CDR3 region has 16 residues. V was trimmed by 0 bases and J by 2 bases, leaving 14 bases between them. The germline CDR1 and CDR2 sequences are DFQATT and SNEGSKA (reference sequence). The CDR3 here is CSARDRKGGPKNIQYF. CDR3 in DNA: TGCAGTGCTAGAGATAGGAAAGGGGGACCCAAAAACATTCAGTACTTC.

J is TRBJ1-1 and V is TRBV29-1; maybe TRBD1 (5 bases). CDR3 length: 13 residues. Trimming removed 7 bases at V and 0 bases at J, with 12 bases between. Germline values: CDR1 SQVTM, CDR2 ANQGSEA. CDR3 nucleotides: TGCAGCGCCCTAGGACAAATGAACACTGAAGCTTTCTTT. This encodes CSALGQMNTEAFF.

There are a few counts of this clonotype. The rearrangement uses TRBV5-5 and TRBJ2-2; D is ambiguous. Germline CDR1 SGHKS, CDR2 YYEKEE (reference sequence). This CDR3 has 13 residues. V gave up 1 base and J gave up 4 bases, with 5 bases separating them. The CDR3 nucleotides read TGTGCCAGCAGCTTGTTCGGCACCGGGGAGCTGTTTTTT. Its protein is CASSLFGTGELFF.

The sample holds a few counts of this clonotype. The rearrangement joins TRBV15 to TRBJ2-7; 8 bases are a match to TRBD1. This CDR3 is 16 amino acids long. Germline values: CDR1 LNHNV, CDR2 YYDKDF (reference sequence). The ends lost 4 bases at V and 5 bases at J; junction bases unmatched: 13. This chain's CDR3 is CATSTRNRGVIDEQYF. CDR3 sequence (DNA): TGTGCCACCAGCACCAGAAACAGGGGGGTAATAGACGAGCAGTACTTC.

This chain uses TRBV27 with TRBJ2-7; perhaps D is TRBD1 or TRBD2 (5 bases each). Germline V lookup: CDR1 MNHEY, CDR2 SMNVEV (reference sequence). Trimming cost V 2 bases and J 2 bases, with 16 bases left between them. The CDR3 contains 16 residues. The CDR3 is CASSLEVSEDTYEQYF. The CDR3 coding sequence is TGTGCCAGCAGTTTAGAGGTTAGCGAGGACACCTACGAGCAGTACTTC.

CDR3 DNA: TGTGCCAGTAGTATTGCAGGGGGCGGTTCCTACGAGCAGTACTTC. Its protein product is CASSIAGGGSYEQYF. This sequence joins TRBV19 and TRBJ2-7, with 8 bases aligning to TRBD1. Germline V gene lookup returns CDR1 LNHDA and CDR2 SQIVND (reference sequence). Germline trimming cut 3 bases from V and 1 base from J; bases unmatched to any gene: 5. The CDR3 loop spans 15 amino acids.

This chain connects TRBV27 to TRBJ2-3; no clear D gene. CDR1 is MNHEY, CDR2 SMNVEV, per germline (reference sequence). Trimming left V 7 bases short and J 6 bases short, with 8 bases between. This CDR3 has 11 amino acids. The CDR3 sequence: CASTARDTQYF. CDR3 DNA sequence: TGTGCCAGCACGGCGCGGGATACGCAGTATTTT.